The present T cell receptor (beta chain) was sequenced within a study of PD-L1 blockade in urothelial cancer. Time point reported: peripheral blood 6 weeks after treatment start. The CDR3 is made up of 18 amino acids. Looked up from germline, CDR1 is MNHEY and CDR2 is SMNVEV (reference sequence). The ends lost 5 bases at V and 4 bases at J; junction bases unmatched: 12. Data came from immunoSEQ multiplex PCR; TCRdb stores just in-frame clones and leaves some out. The sample shows around 100,000 clones, 85% to 95% of them seen only once. The chain joins TRBV27 to TRBJ1-5, with TRBD1 matching over 12 bases. This clonotype was obtained from a man aged 55-75 years with urothelial cancer. Sequences were derived from PBMCs, sampled around atezolizumab (anti-PD-L1) treatment. As DNA, the CDR3 is TGTGCCAGCAGTCCCCGGGGGGGACAGGGGGCGGGTAATCAGCCCCAGCATTTT. Residues: CASSPRGGQGAGNQPQHF.